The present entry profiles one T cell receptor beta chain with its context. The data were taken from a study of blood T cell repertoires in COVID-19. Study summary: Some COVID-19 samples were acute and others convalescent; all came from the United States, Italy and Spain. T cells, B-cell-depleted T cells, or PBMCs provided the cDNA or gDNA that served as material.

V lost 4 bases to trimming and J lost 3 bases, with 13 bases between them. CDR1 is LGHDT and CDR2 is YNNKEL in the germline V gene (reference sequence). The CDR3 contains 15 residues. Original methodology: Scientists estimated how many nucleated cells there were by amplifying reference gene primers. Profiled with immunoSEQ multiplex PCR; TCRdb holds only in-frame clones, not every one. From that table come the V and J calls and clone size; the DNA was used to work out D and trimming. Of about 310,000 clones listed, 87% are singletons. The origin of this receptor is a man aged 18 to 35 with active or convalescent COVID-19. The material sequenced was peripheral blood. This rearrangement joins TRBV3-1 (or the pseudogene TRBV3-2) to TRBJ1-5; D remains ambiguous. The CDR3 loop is CASSPFSVTNQPQHF. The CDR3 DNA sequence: TGTGCCAGCAGCCCCTTTAGCGTTACCAATCAGCCCCAGCATTTT.